This entry lists 10 T cell receptor beta chains sequenced from one sample in a study of blood T cells in healthy people across ages. A second PCR of about 7 to 12 cycles used a sample-barcoded 5' primer and a J-beta primer mix. TCRdb recomputed calls from the 5' RACE reads with MiXCR, one row per CDR3 protein. The sample yields some 900,000 distinct CDR3 sequences, 45% to 50% seen once. Sequencing was carried out using blood. These TCRs come from a man aged 30-40 years in good health.

This clonotype has only a few counts. J is TRBJ2-7 and V is TRBV2; 8 bases fit TRBD1. Germline V lookup: CDR1 SNHLY, CDR2 FYNNEI. The CDR3 spans 13 residues. Trimming cost V 8 bases and J 2 bases; bases outside gene matches: 5. CDR3 in DNA: TGTGCCAGCTTGGACAGGGCCGCCTACGAGCAGTACTTC. Protein product: CASLDRAAYEQYF. The full variable domain, with the rest looked up from reference TRBV2 and TRBJ2-7, is EPEVTQTPSHQVTQMGQEVILRCVPISNHLYFYWYRQILGQKVEFLVSFYNNEISEKSEIFDDQFSVERPDGSNFTLKIRSTKLEDSAMYFCASLDRAAYEQYFGPGTRLTVT.

The V call is TRBV20-1, the J call TRBJ2-3; perhaps D is TRBD1 or TRBD2 (5 bases each). The CDR3 is made up of 14 amino acids. The germline V gene encodes CDR1 DFQATT and CDR2 SNEGSKA (reference sequence). The germline V and J ends were trimmed by 4 bases and 2 bases, with 13 bases remaining between them. CDR3 coding DNA: TGCAGTGCTAAAGTCGGGACCGCCACAGATACGCAGTATTTT. Its translation: CSAKVGTATDTQYF.

CDR3 residues: CASSQERGLAGGSTDTQYF. The CDR3 bases are TGCGCCAGCAGCCAAGAGAGGGGACTAGCGGGGGGGAGCACAGATACGCAGTATTTT. The rearrangement uses TRBV4-1 and TRBJ2-3; 16 nucleotides align to TRBD2. Germline CDR1 and CDR2: MGHRA and YSYEKL. V trimming: 0 bases; J trimming: 0 bases; junction bases outside the gene matches: 3. This CDR3 comprises 19 residues.

The V gene is TRBV20-1, the J gene TRBJ1-1; possible D gene TRBD1, 5 bases. The ends were cut back, 4 bases at V and 4 bases at J, with 13 bases in the middle. Germline loops: CDR1 DFQATT, CDR2 SNEGSKA (reference sequence). The CDR3 contains 13 residues. The CDR3 protein is CSAITGTGTEAFF. The CDR3, as DNA: TGCAGTGCTATAACCGGGACGGGCACTGAAGCTTTCTTT.

This clonotype has just a few counts. The chain is built from TRBV6-6 and TRBJ1-2; D call uncertain. Trimming cost V 5 bases and J 1 base, with 14 bases left between them. Germline loops: CDR1 MNHNY, CDR2 SVGAGI (reference sequence). The CDR3 is 15 amino acids. In DNA, the CDR3 is TGTGCCAGCAGTCCCGGACGGATCGATAACTATGGCTACACCTTC. It is translated as CASSPGRIDNYGYTF.

This chain connects TRBV29-1 to TRBJ2-3, with D perhaps TRBD2 (5 bases). Looked up from germline, CDR1 is SQVTM and CDR2 is ANQGSEA. CDR3 size: 17 residues. The germline V and J ends were trimmed by 0 bases and 0 bases, with 16 bases remaining between them. The CDR3 is CSVEDPGGASSTDTQYF. CDR3 sequence (DNA): TGCAGCGTTGAAGACCCAGGAGGTGCTTCTAGCACAGATACGCAGTATTTT.

This clonotype was seen a handful of times. CDR3 sequence: CASRGDRAFYGYTF. DNA for the CDR3: TGTGCCAGCAGAGGGGACAGGGCTTTCTATGGCTACACCTTC. This sequence joins TRBV25-1 and TRBJ1-2; TRBD1 agrees at 9 bases. Germline lookup yields CDR1 MGHDK and CDR2 SYGVNS. This CDR3 is 14 amino acids long. J lost 4 bases, V lost 6 bases, and 6 bases had no gene match.

This clonotype has only a few counts. The chain is built from TRBV12-3 or TRBV12-4 and TRBJ2-5, with 7 bases that match TRBD2. J was trimmed by 7 bases and V by 5 bases; bases with no gene match: 10. This CDR3 has 14 residues. The CDR3 sequence: CASSKGLDVPTQYF. The CDR3 nucleotides read TGTGCCAGCAGTAAAGGACTAGACGTGCCGACCCAGTACTTC.

This clonotype was seen more than once but under ten times. The gene calls are TRBV20-1 and TRBJ1-5, with TRBD1 as a possible D gene (5 bases). The CDR3 has 14 amino acids. V lost 3 bases, J lost 8 bases, and 17 bases lay in between. Germline V gene data show CDR1 as DFQATT and CDR2 as SNEGSKA (reference sequence). As DNA, the CDR3 is TGCAGTGCTAGGACCCCAGGGCCCTTGGAGCCCCAGCATTTT. This sequence encodes CSARTPGPLEPQHF.

The rearrangement joins TRBV4-3 to TRBJ1-4, with 8 bases identical to TRBD1. The CDR3 runs to 20 residues. Germline-derived CDR1 and CDR2 are LGHNA and YSLEER. J lost 5 bases, V lost 0 bases, and 17 bases had no gene match. The CDR3 protein is CASSQDNSLQGARHNEKLFF. In DNA, the CDR3 is TGCGCCAGCAGCCAAGATAACTCGTTGCAGGGGGCGAGGCACAATGAAAAACTGTTTTTT.